Included here is one TCR beta chain sequence, with context. These data are taken from a study of shared clonotypes between healthy human individuals. Looked up from germline, CDR1 is SGHVS and CDR2 is FNYEAQ. The CDR3 consists of 16 residues. Trimming took off 2 bases at V and 0 bases at J, with 8 bases between the two ends. Assay: immunoSEQ multiplex PCR; the TCRdb copy retains only in-frame clones and omits some. The sample lists a few million clones, around 95% occurring once. The clonotype was recovered from a man younger than 35 in good health. This chain joins TRBV7-6 and TRBJ2-6; a possible D gene is TRBD2 (5 bases). Source material: naive CD4+ T cells sorted from blood. Noted subset: CD45RA+ positively selected. The CDR3 loop is CASSLYAGSGANVLTF. CDR3 DNA sequence: TGTGCCAGCAGCTTATATGCGGGCTCTGGGGCCAACGTCCTGACTTTC.